Described below is a single TCR beta chain sequence and its context. This entry comes from a study of regulatory T cells in long-lasting Graves disease. Looking at the study overall: The study enrolled newly diagnosed Graves' patients on antithyroid drugs under 3 months.

Time point: newly diagnosed GD, antithyroid drugs for less than 3 months. PBMC-derived RNA was used for the TCR library. Construction of TCR beta libraries relied on iRepertoire HTBI primers and on Arm-PCR targeting CDR3 regions. Each CDR3 protein gets one entry after TCRdb re-called the multiplex PCR reads with MiXCR. The table includes about 240,000 distinct CDR3 sequences, around 20% detected once. The CDR3 is 16 amino acids. The V and J ends lost 1 base and 10 bases respectively, with 22 bases between them. The germline V gene has CDR1 LNHNV and CDR2 YYDKDF (reference sequence). This chain uses TRBV15 with TRBJ1-1; D is perhaps TRBD1 (6 bases). The sequence came from a female donor with Graves disease. Sequencing was performed on peripheral blood mononuclear cells (PBMCs), taken at new diagnosis, from a patient treated with antithyroid drugs. CDR3 amino acids: CATSRGTQGSAPLAFF. For the CDR3, the DNA is TGTGCCACCAGCAGAGGTACACAGGGTTCCGCGCCGCTAGCTTTCTTT.